The 21 T cell receptor beta chains below all came from one sample that was sequenced in a study of regulatory T cells in long-lasting Graves disease. Time point specified: persistent/refractory GD, antithyroid drugs over 5 years with positive TRAb. TCR sequences were obtained from RNA taken from PBMCs. Combining iRepertoire HTBI primers with Arm-PCR of CDR3 regions, the authors built TCR beta libraries. MiXCR, applied by TCRdb to the multiplex PCR reads, yields one record per CDR3 protein. The sample lists under 500,000 distinct CDR3 sequences, roughly 20% occurring once. The specimen comprised peripheral blood mononuclear cells (PBMCs), sampled when the disease was refractory, from a patient treated with antithyroid drugs. Receptor source: a female donor with Graves disease.

This clonotype was recorded many times. The rearrangement links TRBV7-9 to TRBJ2-7; tentative D call: TRBD2 (6 bases). CDR1 SEHNR and CDR2 FQNEAQ come from the germline V gene (reference sequence). The CDR3 sequence is 13 residues long. Trimming removed 4 bases from V and 3 bases from J, with 10 bases in between. CDR3 residues: CASSSRDFYEQYF. Here the CDR3 DNA reads TGTGCCAGCAGCTCCCGGGACTTCTACGAGCAGTACTTC.

Ten or more counts support this clonotype. This chain connects TRBV6-2 or TRBV6-3 to TRBJ2-2; D is possibly TRBD2 (6 bases). CDR1 is MNHEY, CDR2 SVGEGT, per germline. This CDR3 is built from 15 residues. V dropped 7 bases and J dropped 4 bases, with 16 bases sitting between them. The CDR3 DNA follows: TGTGCCAGCAAACGGAACCGGGAGAGCACCGGGGAGCTGTTTTTT. This gives the protein CASKRNRESTGELFF.

This clonotype has a count of ten or more. The chain uses TRBV2 and TRBJ2-7, with TRBD1 matching 10 bases. Germline V gene lookup returns CDR1 SNHLY and CDR2 FYNNEI. The V segment lost 7 bases and the J segment 2 bases; nucleotides outside the gene matches: 5. This CDR3 spans 14 amino acids. The CDR3 DNA follows: TGTGCCAGCATGTGGGACAGGGGAACCTACGAGCAGTACTTC. Translated, it gives CASMWDRGTYEQYF.

With regard to this clonotype: This likely reflects a read error, since a far larger clone is one base away. The conserved phenylalanine or tryptophan normally closing the CDR3 is absent here, so this likely arose from a read error. V and J are TRBV13 and TRBJ2-5; D remains ambiguous. CDR3 length: 12 amino acids. The V gene lost 6 bases and the J gene lost 4 bases, with 9 bases spanning the gap. Germline loops: CDR1 PRHDT, CDR2 FYEKMQ (reference sequence). The CDR3 sequence: CASRGWRETQYY. The CDR3 bases are TGTGCCAGCAGGGGTTGGAGAGAGACCCAGTACTAC.

As for this clonotype: This may be a read error: a much more frequent sequence differs by one nucleotide. V and J are TRBV6-5 and TRBJ2-7; D gene unclear. Germline CDR1 and CDR2: MNHEY and SVGAGI. This CDR3 spans 15 amino acids. V was shortened by 3 bases and J by 2 bases, with 14 bases between the two germline ends. The CDR3 coding sequence is TGTGCCAGCAGTTATGAAGGCCCTCGCCCCTACGAGCAGTACTTC. Its protein is CASSYEGPRPYEQYF.

The table lists this clonotype with a few counts. V gene TRBV3-1 combines with J gene TRBJ2-2; a weak D match, TRBD2 (5 bases). V was pared by 1 base and J by 4 bases, with 7 bases between. CDR3 length equals 14 residues. CDR1 and CDR2 (germline): LGHDT, YNNKEL (reference sequence). The CDR3 loop is CASSQGGATGELFF. The CDR3 nucleotides are TGTGCCAGCAGCCAAGGGGGAGCCACCGGGGAGCTGTTTTTT.

J is TRBJ1-5 and V is TRBV2, with D hard to call. This CDR3 has 13 residues. The germline V gene encodes CDR1 SNHLY and CDR2 FYNNEI. V was trimmed by 2 bases and J by 7 bases, leaving 9 bases between them. CDR3 in amino acids: CASSERLEQPQHF. CDR3 nucleotide sequence: TGTGCCAGCAGTGAAAGACTAGAGCAGCCCCAGCATTTT.

The CDR3 region has the DNA TGTGCCAGCAGCTTGGGACAAAGGGAGACCCAGTACTTC. It codes for CASSLGQRETQYF. V and J are TRBV7-9 and TRBJ2-5, with D possibly being TRBD1 (6 bases). V shed 3 bases and J shed 5 bases, with 10 bases lying between them. This CDR3 spans 13 amino acids. The germline CDR1 and CDR2 sequences are SEHNR and FQNEAQ (reference sequence).

The sample holds many counts of this clonotype. The genes are TRBV20-1 and TRBJ2-5; D not certain. The CDR3 runs to 12 residues. The V and J ends lost 3 bases and 5 bases respectively, with 10 bases between them. In germline, CDR1 is DFQATT, CDR2 SNEGSKA (reference sequence). The CDR3 DNA is TGCAGTGCTAGGAGAGTTGCGGAGACCCAGTACTTC. This sequence encodes CSARRVAETQYF.

This clonotype occurred many times. This CDR3 is CASRRGRLGNYEQYF. CDR3 DNA sequence: TGTGCCAGCAGAAGGGGACGGTTGGGAAACTACGAGCAGTACTTC. The chain joins TRBV28 to TRBJ2-7; D may match TRBD1 or TRBD2 (5 bases each). The CDR3 sequence is 15 residues long. CDR1 and CDR2 (germline): MDHEN, SYDVKM. V lost 6 bases and J 3 bases, leaving 18 bases between the germline ends.

This clonotype was seen ten or more times. This chain links TRBV6-1 with TRBJ1-1, with D perhaps matching TRBD1 (5 bases). Germline V lookup: CDR1 MNHNS, CDR2 SASEGT. V was trimmed by 5 bases and J by 0 bases, leaving 13 bases between them. This CDR3 has 15 amino acids. The CDR3 DNA sequence: TGTGCCAGCAGTAATGGACTGACAGTGAACACTGAAGCTTTCTTT. This encodes CASSNGLTVNTEAFF.

In its sample, this clonotype was seen a few times. This chain joins TRBV20-1 and TRBJ2-7; no reliable D call. V was trimmed by 5 bases and J by 0 bases, leaving 17 bases between them. Germline lookup yields CDR1 DFQATT and CDR2 SNEGSKA (reference sequence). The CDR3 extends over 15 amino acids. The CDR3 loop is CSAYSTPSSSYEQYF. CDR3 coding DNA: TGCAGTGCTTATAGCACACCCTCCTCCTCCTACGAGCAGTACTTC.

This clonotype was picked up many times. This rearrangement joins TRBV28 to TRBJ2-2, with D perhaps given as TRBD1 or TRBD2 (5 bases each). Trimming took off 2 bases at V and 1 base at J, with 11 bases between the two ends. CDR1 MDHEN and CDR2 SYDVKM come from the germline V gene. The CDR3 spans 16 residues. The CDR3 region is CASSLVGTGNTGELFF. The CDR3 bases are TGTGCCAGCAGTTTAGTCGGGACGGGGAACACCGGGGAGCTGTTTTTT.

This clonotype was picked up many times. J is TRBJ1-1 and V is TRBV5-1; D is perhaps TRBD1 (5 bases). The V and J ends lost 2 bases and 4 bases respectively, with 12 bases between them. The CDR3 has 14 residues. Germline V gene sequence: CDR1 SGHRS, CDR2 YFSETQ. The CDR3 DNA sequence: TGCGCCAGCAGCTTTCCCGGGACCTTCACTGAAGCTTTCTTT. Residues: CASSFPGTFTEAFF.

The gene calls are TRBV5-6 and TRBJ1-4, with D possibly TRBD1 on 6 matching bases. Between the trimmed V and J ends, which lost 3 bases and 8 bases, there was a span of 20 bases. Germline lookup yields CDR1 SGHDT and CDR2 YYEEEE. The CDR3 extends over 16 amino acids. CDR3 sequence (DNA): TGTGCCAGCAGCTCTACCACGGACAGAACACACGAAAAACTGTTTTTT. Protein sequence: CASSSTTDRTHEKLFF.

The chain links TRBV9 to TRBJ2-1; unclear D gene. V was trimmed by 1 base and J by 0 bases, leaving 14 bases between them. This CDR3 spans 17 amino acids. From germline, CDR1 is SGDLS and CDR2 YYNGEE. As DNA, the CDR3 is TGTGCCAGCAGCGTATGGACCTCCCAACTCTCCTACAATGAGCAGTTCTTC. Amino acids: CASSVWTSQLSYNEQFF.

This clonotype was seen repeatedly, ten times or more. The chain uses TRBV28 and TRBJ2-3; possible D gene TRBD1, 5 bases. The germline CDR1 and CDR2 sequences are MDHEN and SYDVKM. The CDR3 spans 16 residues. V was trimmed by 5 bases and J by 2 bases, leaving 17 bases between them. CDR3 DNA: TGTGCCAGCAGTGCCGAGGTAGGGGCGATCACAGATACGCAGTATTTT. Its protein product is CASSAEVGAITDTQYF.

The genes are TRBV12-3 or TRBV12-4 and TRBJ2-1; D is unclear. V lost 10 bases, J lost 0 bases, and 16 bases lay in between. This CDR3 contains 15 residues. The CDR3 DNA sequence: TGTGCCATCACGACCAGTCTTAGCTCCTACAATGAGCAGTTCTTC. This gives the protein CAITTSLSSYNEQFF.

This clonotype was found many times. The rearrangement uses TRBV6-2 or TRBV6-3 and TRBJ2-5; D not certain. The CDR3 covers 15 residues. Germline CDR1 MNHEY, CDR2 SVGEGT. V lost 0 bases, J lost 2 bases, and 10 bases lay in between. The CDR3 coding sequence is TGTGCCAGCAGTTACTCGGTTGGATCACAAGAGACCCAGTACTTC. This gives the protein CASSYSVGSQETQYF.

This clonotype was seen more than once but under ten times. The chain combines TRBV11-3 with TRBJ2-7, with a weak D call TRBD1 (5 bases). The germline V gene encodes CDR1 SGHNT and CDR2 YENEEA. The V gene lost 3 bases and the J gene lost 5 bases, with 20 bases spanning the gap. The CDR3 runs 16 residues. The CDR3 loop is CASSFRVRTKGHEQYF. In DNA form, the CDR3 reads TGTGCCAGCAGCTTCAGGGTCCGCACAAAGGGCCACGAGCAGTACTTC.

This clonotype was seen a few times. The V gene is TRBV28, the J gene TRBJ1-1, with a tentative D call TRBD1 (5 bases). Germline assignment: CDR1 MDHEN and CDR2 SYDVKM. The CDR3 contains 16 residues. Trimming left V 8 bases short and J 1 base short, with 20 bases between. DNA of the CDR3: TGTGCCAGCGACAGTCCCGCGGACGGTTCGAACACTGAAGCTTTCTTT. This gives the protein CASDSPADGSNTEAFF.